Each of the 10 T cell receptor beta chains below was sequenced from the same sample in a study of blood T cell repertoires in COVID-19. Only in-frame clones appear in the TCRdb table, and some are missing; sequencing was by immunoSEQ multiplex PCR. This sample has 180,000 or so clones, with around 76% found just once. Sequencing was done on a sample of peripheral blood. Receptors were obtained from a woman in her 70s with acute or convalescent COVID-19.

V usage is TRBV13 and J usage is TRBJ1-5; TRBD1 agrees at 8 bases. J gave up 4 bases and V 7 bases, and 12 bases lay outside the gene matches. The CDR3 covers 16 residues. Germline V gene sequence: CDR1 PRHDT, CDR2 FYEKMQ (reference sequence). The CDR3 loop reads CASKPLLRGLNQPQHF. The CDR3 nucleotides read TGTGCCAGCAAACCCTTGCTCAGGGGGCTAAATCAGCCCCAGCATTTT. Full variable domain (remainder filled in from reference TRBV13 and TRBJ1-5): AAGVIQSPRHLIKEKRETATLKCYPIPRHDTVYWYQQGPGQDPQFLISFYEKMQSDKGSIPDRFSAQQFSDYHSELNMSSLELGDSALYFCASKPLLRGLNQPQHFGDGTRLSIL.

The V gene is TRBV11-2, the J gene TRBJ1-1; the D gene is possibly TRBD1 (5 bases). V was trimmed by 1 base and J by 1 base, leaving 10 bases between them. Germline CDR1 and CDR2: SGHAT and FQNNGV. This CDR3 is 15 amino acids long. The CDR3: CASSLGWGQNTEAFF. DNA for the CDR3: TGTGCCAGCAGCTTAGGGTGGGGCCAGAACACTGAAGCTTTCTTT.

This chain links TRBV5-5 with TRBJ2-2; 9 nucleotides match TRBD1. V was pared by 4 bases and J by 4 bases, with 5 bases of the junction left unmatched. This CDR3 has 15 residues. The germline CDR1 and CDR2 sequences are SGHKS and YYEKEE (reference sequence). CDR3 residues: CASSAQGAVTGELFF. The CDR3 bases are TGTGCCAGCAGCGCACAGGGGGCGGTCACCGGGGAGCTGTTTTTT. Drawing the rest from reference TRBV5-5 and TRBJ2-2, the complete variable domain is DAGVTQSPTHLIKTRGQQVTLRCSPISGHKSVSWYQQVLGQGPQFIFQYYEKEERGRGNFPDRFSARQFPNYSSELNVNALLLGDSALYLCASSAQGAVTGELFFGEGSRLTVL.

V usage is TRBV6-5 and J usage is TRBJ1-4; 10 bases line up with TRBD1. Per germline, CDR1 MNHEY and CDR2 SVGAGI. There are 14 residues in the CDR3. V lost 6 bases, J lost 8 bases, and 6 bases stayed unmatched. This CDR3 reads CASRSGTGDEKLFF. The CDR3 region has the DNA TGTGCCAGCAGATCTGGGACAGGGGACGAAAAACTGTTTTTT.

J is TRBJ2-3 and V is TRBV7-2; 8 bases map to TRBD2. Per germline, CDR1 SGHTA and CDR2 FQGNSA. The CDR3 is 17 amino acids. V trimming: 3 bases; J trimming: 5 bases; junction bases outside the gene matches: 13. Here the CDR3 DNA reads TGTGCCAGCAGCTTTTCGATGGCCGTGGCGGGGGGAGATACGCAGTATTTT. Translated: CASSFSMAVAGGDTQYF.

This clone was counted once. The chain uses TRBV28 and TRBJ1-2; the match to TRBD1 covers 8 bases. The CDR3 extends over 14 amino acids. Germline V gives CDR1 MDHEN, CDR2 SYDVKM. The V and J ends lost 4 bases and 4 bases, in that order; junction bases with no gene match: 5. The CDR3 spells CASSWEQGVYGYTF. The CDR3 nucleotides read TGTGCCAGCAGTTGGGAACAGGGGGTCTATGGCTACACCTTC.

This clone has a single count. CDR3 nucleotide sequence: TGCGCCAGCTCCCCCGCGGGAGCGGGAGATACGCAGTATTTT. Its translation: CASSPAGAGDTQYF. The chain links TRBV5-1 to TRBJ2-3; 7 bases match TRBD2. Germline V lookup: CDR1 SGHRS, CDR2 YFSETQ. The CDR3 sequence is 14 residues long. Trimming removed 7 bases from V and 5 bases from J; junction bases left unmatched: 10.

The chain is built from TRBV3-1 (or the pseudogene TRBV3-2) and TRBJ1-5, with D unresolved. CDR1 LGHDT and CDR2 YNNKEL come from the germline V gene (reference sequence). Trimming took 1 base from V and 3 from J, leaving 10 bases between them. The length of the CDR3 is 15 residues. This chain's CDR3 is CASSQGGQFNQPQHF. DNA for the CDR3: TGTGCCAGCAGCCAAGGCGGGCAGTTCAATCAGCCCCAGCATTTT.

The chain joins TRBV6-5 to TRBJ2-7, with D unclear. The CDR3 is 13 amino acids. In germline, CDR1 is MNHEY, CDR2 SVGAGI. V lost 6 bases to trimming and J lost 2 bases, with 11 bases between them. The CDR3 loop reads CASRILMAYEQYF. The CDR3 coding sequence is TGTGCCAGCAGGATACTCATGGCCTACGAGCAGTACTTC.

This clone occurred a few times. The DNA of the CDR3 is TGCGCCAGCTCGACCTACCGAGGGAGCGGGATTAACAATGAGCAGTTCTTC. Its protein product is CASSTYRGSGINNEQFF. The chain joins TRBV5-1 to TRBJ2-1, with TRBD2 matching 7 bases. This CDR3 has 17 amino acids. Germline-derived CDR1 and CDR2 are SGHRS and YFSETQ. V shed 7 bases and J 5 bases; nucleotides not matched to a gene: 18.